This TCR beta chain was recovered during a study of patients and donors after allogeneic stem cell transplantation. TCRdb used MiXCR to reprocess the RT-PCR reads, holding one entry per CDR3 protein. Altogether fewer than 250,000 distinct CDR3 sequences are present, less than 15% being singletons, with the ten largest covering under 14%. V lost 6 bases and J lost 5; bases outside the gene matches: 3. Germline CDR1 is DFQATT and CDR2 is SNEGSKA (reference sequence). CDR3 length: 13 amino acids. This chain connects TRBV20-1 to TRBJ1-6; 8 nucleotides line up with TRBD1. This TCR was recovered from a human donor who was either an allogeneic HSCT recipient or a stem cell or donor lymphocyte infusion donor (not recorded which). It is not recorded whose cells these are; they may come from a transplant donor. The sequenced sample consisted of blood, either unsorted or a sorted T cell fraction (not recorded which). The CDR3 region is CSADRGDNSPLHF. The CDR3 DNA is TGCAGTGCAGACAGGGGCGATAATTCACCCCTCCACTTT.